This T cell receptor (beta chain) was recorded in a study of T cells after yellow fever vaccination. The CDR3 covers 15 residues. The J segment lost 4 bases and the V segment lost 1 base, leaving 6 bases of the junction unmatched. Germline CDR1 and CDR2: LGHNA and YSLEER. TCRdb re-called the 5' RACE reads through MiXCR, storing one row per CDR3 protein. Counted here are under 150,000 distinct CDR3 sequences, 7.7% occurring once; the ten biggest clones make up roughly 0.71%. This clonotype has at least ten counts. This specimen consisted of CD4+ T cells sorted from PBMCs, obtained 5 days after the yellow fever booster vaccination. The TCR sequence derives from a young man who received the YFV17D yellow fever vaccine. The chain has TRBV4-3 and TRBJ2-5; 7 positions match TRBD2. The CDR3 DNA is TGCGCCAGCAGCCAAGCATCGGTAGCGGGAGAGACCCAGTACTTC. This sequence encodes CASSQASVAGETQYF.